These 11 T cell receptor beta chains share one sample of origin, sequenced in a study of cytomegalovirus exposure and HLA in healthy donors. PCR employed 60 Vbeta and 13 Jbeta primers. Clones were read by immunoSEQ multiplex PCR, and TCRdb kept only the in-frame ones, dropping some. The repertoire includes roughly 230,000 clones, around 90% of them detected once, and about 1.7% sits in the top ten. Material: PBMCs. All receptors derive from a girl aged 2 to 10 in good health and CMV-seronegative.

The chain links TRBV6-6 to TRBJ1-1; TRBD1 might be the D (5 bases). Trimming took off 4 bases at V and 1 base at J, with 13 bases between the two ends. CDR1 MNHNY and CDR2 SVGAGI come from the germline V gene (reference sequence). The CDR3 consists of 15 residues. The CDR3 is CASSFREVWNTEAFF. The CDR3 bases are TGTGCCAGCAGTTTCAGGGAGGTATGGAACACTGAAGCTTTCTTT.

The chain employs TRBV27 and TRBJ2-3; tentatively, D is TRBD2 (6 bases). V was clipped by 7 bases and J by 2 bases, with 16 bases between them. Germline V gives CDR1 MNHEY, CDR2 SMNVEV (reference sequence). The CDR3 consists of 15 residues. The CDR3 spells CASTSPGGPTDTQYF. The CDR3 region has the DNA TGTGCCAGCACCTCCCCCGGGGGACCCACAGATACGCAGTATTTT.

This chain uses TRBV6-1 with TRBJ1-5; tentatively, D is TRBD1 (6 bases). V was pared by 4 bases and J by 5 bases, with 18 bases between. The germline V gene has CDR1 MNHNS and CDR2 SASEGT. The CDR3 has 16 amino acids. The CDR3 bases are TGTGCCAGCAGTGCAAAATCGGGACAAAAGGATCAGCCCCAGCATTTT. It codes for CASSAKSGQKDQPQHF.

The rearrangement links TRBV28 to TRBJ1-2; 7 bases line up with TRBD1. CDR3 length: 14 amino acids. Per the germline V gene, CDR1 is MDHEN and CDR2 is SYDVKM. Trimming removed 7 bases from V and 2 bases from J; junction bases left unmatched: 7. In DNA, the CDR3 is TGTGCCAGCACCGAACCGGACAGGAACTATGGCTACACCTTC. Translating gives CASTEPDRNYGYTF.

The chain is built from TRBV7-8 and TRBJ2-4; the D is unclear. Trimming left V 3 bases short and J 7 bases short, with 4 bases between. Looked up from germline, CDR1 is SGHVS and CDR2 is FQNEAQ. CDR3 length: 11 amino acids. DNA of the CDR3: TGTGCCAGCAGCTTCCAGAACATTCAGTACTTC. Translated: CASSFQNIQYF.

This rearrangement joins TRBV6-5 to TRBJ2-1, with unresolved D. The CDR3 consists of 12 residues. The ends were cut back, 0 bases at V and 9 bases at J, with 6 bases in the middle. Germline values: CDR1 MNHEY, CDR2 SVGAGI. Written as DNA, the CDR3 is TGTGCCAGCAGTTACTCGACTCTTGAGCAGTTCTTC. As protein: CASSYSTLEQFF.

CDR3 in DNA: TGTGCCAGCAGCTTAGCGGGGGGGGGAACCTACGAGCAGTACTTC. Translation gives CASSLAGGGTYEQYF. V usage is TRBV5-6 and J usage is TRBJ2-7; 10 bases agree with TRBD2. After removal of 2 bases from V and 2 bases from J, the junction contained 4 bases not matched to a gene. Germline CDR1 reads SGHDT; CDR2 reads YYEEEE. The length of the CDR3 is 15 residues. The full variable domain, in which reference TRBV5-6 and TRBJ2-7 provide the parts outside the CDR3, is DAGVTQSPTHLIKTRGQQVTLRCSPKSGHDTVSWYQQALGQGPQFIFQYYEEEERQRGNFPDRFSGHQFPNYSSELNVNALLLGDSALYLCASSLAGGGTYEQYFGPGTRLTVT.

V usage is TRBV28 and J usage is TRBJ2-5; tentatively, D is TRBD2 (6 bases). The J call may be wrong; the DNA end is better matched by TRBJ2-7. CDR1 is MDHEN, CDR2 SYDVKM, per germline. This CDR3 contains 14 residues. The chain's CDR3 is CASLGRDFSYEQYF. For the CDR3, the DNA is TGTGCCAGTCTAGGCAGGGACTTCTCCTACGAGCAGTACTTC.

V and J are TRBV14 and TRBJ2-7; 7 positions agree with TRBD1. This CDR3 region has 15 residues. In germline, CDR1 is SGHDN, CDR2 FVKESK. V trimming: 2 bases; J trimming: 5 bases; junction bases outside the gene matches: 9. The CDR3 is CASSQRQGIINEQYF. The CDR3 DNA follows: TGTGCCAGCAGCCAAAGACAGGGAATAATCAACGAGCAGTACTTC.

In nucleotides, the CDR3 is TGCGCCAGCAGCACTCCTAGCGGGGGGGCAGATACGCAGTATTTT. Protein: CASSTPSGGADTQYF. The V call is TRBV5-1, the J call TRBJ2-3, with 12 nucleotides matching TRBD2. The germline CDR1 and CDR2 sequences are SGHRS and YFSETQ. The CDR3 is 15 residues long. V lost 4 bases to trimming and J lost 4 bases; unmatched junction nucleotides: 4.

This rearrangement joins TRBV28 to TRBJ1-1, with D unclear. There are 13 residues in the CDR3. Germline lookup yields CDR1 MDHEN and CDR2 SYDVKM. V was shortened by 7 bases and J by 5 bases, with 14 bases between the two germline ends. The CDR3 spells CASNPSLRTEAFF. The CDR3 nucleotides are TGTGCCAGCAACCCGTCCCTCAGGACTGAAGCTTTCTTT. The full variable domain, its missing parts supplied by reference TRBV28 and TRBJ1-1, is DVKVTQSSRYLVKRTGEKVFLECVQDMDHENMFWYRQDPGLGLRLIYFSYDVKMKEKGDIPEGYSVSREKKERFSLILESASTNQTSMYLCASNPSLRTEAFFGQGTRLTVV.